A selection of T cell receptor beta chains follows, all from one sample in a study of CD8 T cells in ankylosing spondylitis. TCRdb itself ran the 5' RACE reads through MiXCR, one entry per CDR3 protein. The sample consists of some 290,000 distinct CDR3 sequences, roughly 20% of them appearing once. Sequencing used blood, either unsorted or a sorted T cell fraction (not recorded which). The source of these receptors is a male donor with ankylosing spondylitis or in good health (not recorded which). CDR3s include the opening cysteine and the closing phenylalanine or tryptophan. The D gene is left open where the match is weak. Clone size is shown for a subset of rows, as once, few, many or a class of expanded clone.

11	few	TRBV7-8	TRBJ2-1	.	TGTGCCAGCAGGTCAGGGGATGAGCAGTTCTTC	CASRSGDEQFF
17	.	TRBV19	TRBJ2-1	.	TGTGCCAGTAGTTCTGGGCCCCGGGGCAGCTCCTACAATGAGCAGTTCTTC	CASSSGPRGSSYNEQFF
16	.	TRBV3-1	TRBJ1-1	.	TGTGCCAGCAGCCAAGATCTGGGGTTCATGAACACTGAAGCTTTCTTT	CASSQDLGFMNTEAFF
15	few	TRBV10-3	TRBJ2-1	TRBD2	TGTGCCATCAGTGGGACTAGCGGGCCCTACAATGAGCAGTTCTTC	CAISGTSGPYNEQFF
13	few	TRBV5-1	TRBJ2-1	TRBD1	TGCGCCAGCAAAGAGACAGGGGGGGGTGAGCAGTTCTTC	CASKETGGGEQFF
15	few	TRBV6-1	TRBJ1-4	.	TGTGCCAGCAGCCAAGAGGGGTGGTCTAATGAAAAACTGTTTTTT	CASSQEGWSNEKLFF
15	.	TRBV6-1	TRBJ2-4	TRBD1	TGTGCCAGCATCCAGACAGGGTCTTCCAAAAACATTCAGTACTTC	CASIQTGSSKNIQYF
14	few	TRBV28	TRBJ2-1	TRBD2	TGTGCCAGCAATCCTAGCGGGAGGGAAGGGGTGCAGTTCTTC	CASNPSGREGVQFF
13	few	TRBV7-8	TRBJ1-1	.	TGTGCCAGCAGCTTAGCCCCTACAGGGGAAGCTTTCTTT	CASSLAPTGEAFF
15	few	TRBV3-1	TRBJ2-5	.	TGTGCCAGCAGCCAAGGAGACCTCCCGGTGGAGACCCAGTACTTC	CASSQGDLPVETQYF
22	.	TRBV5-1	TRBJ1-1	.	TGCGCCAGCAGCCCTTTTGATGATTGGGGGCTCGGACGAACAACAGTGAACACTGAAGCTTTCTTT	CASSPFDDWGLGRTTVNTEAFF
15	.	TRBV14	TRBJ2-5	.	TGTGCCAGCAGCCAACAGATGGCGGGCCAAGAGACCCAGTACTTC	CASSQQMAGQETQYF
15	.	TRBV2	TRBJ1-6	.	TGTGCCAGCAGTGCAAGAGAATCCCATAATTCACCCCTCCACTTT	CASSARESHNSPLHF
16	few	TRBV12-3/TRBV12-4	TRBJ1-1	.	TGTGCCAGCAGGTTTTCGGACCCCAGGATAAACACTGAAGCTTTCTTT	CASRFSDPRINTEAFF
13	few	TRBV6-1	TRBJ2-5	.	TGTGCCAGCAGCCAGGGGCTCTGGGAGACCCAGTACTTC	CASSQGLWETQYF
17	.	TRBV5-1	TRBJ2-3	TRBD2	TGCGCCAGCAGCTTGGCCCTAGCGGGAGTGGGGACAGATACGCAGTATTTT	CASSLALAGVGTDTQYF
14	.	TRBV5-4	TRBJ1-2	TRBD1	TGTGCCAGCAGCCCAGCAGGGGGCGGGTATGGCTACACCTTC	CASSPAGGGYGYTF
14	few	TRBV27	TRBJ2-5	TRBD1	TGTGCCAGCGGGCAGACAGGGGGCCTGGAGACCCAGTACTTC	CASGQTGGLETQYF
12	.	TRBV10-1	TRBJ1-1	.	TGCGCCAGCAGGGACAGCCTCGGGGAAGCTTTCTTT	CASRDSLGEAFF
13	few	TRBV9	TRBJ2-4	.	TGTGCCAGCAGCATAGGGGACTCCACGATTCAGTACTTC	CASSIGDSTIQYF
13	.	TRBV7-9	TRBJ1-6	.	TGTGCCAGCAGCTATTCTAACAATTCACCCCTCCACTTT	CASSYSNNSPLHF
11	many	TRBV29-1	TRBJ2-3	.	TGCAGCGTTGCGGACACAGATACGCAGTATTTT	CSVADTDTQYF
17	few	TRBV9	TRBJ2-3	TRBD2	TGTGCCAGCAGCGTAGCACTAGCGGGAGCGTCCACAGATACGCAGTATTTT	CASSVALAGASTDTQYF
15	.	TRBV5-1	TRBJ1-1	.	TGCGCCAGCAGCTTGGGGGGCGGATGGAACACTGAAGCTTTCTTT	CASSLGGGWNTEAFF
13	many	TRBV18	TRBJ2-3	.	TGTGCCAGCTCACCTTCCAGCACAGATACGCAGTATTTT	CASSPSSTDTQYF